This T cell receptor beta chain emerged from a study of beta chain features in type 1 diabetes. Study-level information: No patient-donor differences in age, gender, total cells or subset yield. All of the samples together had over 90 million sorted cells examined. The study's findings and limits: A moderate, significant TCRB CDR3 shortening appeared in type 1 diabetes across four CD4+ subsets. Within the patient group, naive, central memory and Treg TCRB repertoires appeared more similar to each other than within healthy donors.

On this clone itself: The antigen is unknown.

Each sorted fraction was over 95% pure. Germline V gene lookup returns CDR1 MNHEY and CDR2 SMNVEV (reference sequence). V shed 5 bases and J shed 5 bases, with 12 bases lying between them. The length of the CDR3 is 14 residues. Every isolated RNA sample was fully reverse transcribed, so sequencing captured expressed TCRB transcripts. Method: immunoSEQ multiplex PCR; TCRdb's copy keeps in-frame clones and lacks some. The table includes some 150,000 clones, approximately 9.1% detected once. The origin of this receptor is a woman aged 25 to 39 with type 1 diabetes. The rearrangement links TRBV27 to TRBJ2-2; possibly TRBD1 for D (6 bases). The sequenced sample was central memory CD4+ T cells from blood. Here the CDR3 reads CASSPTRGTGELFF. CDR3 in DNA: TGTGCCAGCAGTCCCACCAGGGGAACCGGGGAGCTGTTTTTT.